The clone carrying this TCR beta chain was seen many times. Its specificity is unknown. This entry comes from a study of response to subunit inactivated influenza vaccine. Study-wide results and limits: That few new T cells are recruited by each seasonal influenza vaccination was the authors' suggestion.

Using its own MiXCR run on the RT-PCR reads, TCRdb lists one record per CDR3 protein. The sample consists of around 760,000 distinct CDR3 sequences, roughly 13% of them appearing once. The clonotype originates from a man between 50 and 59 years old who received an inactivated influenza vaccine. The specimen comprised PBMCs from blood, sampled around two weeks before vaccination.

Written as DNA, the CDR3 is TGCGCCAGCAGTGGGTCTAAGGGGGCCTACGAGCAGTACTTC. Protein product: CASSGSKGAYEQYF. The chain recombines TRBV10-2 with TRBJ2-7; TRBD1 is a possible D gene (6 bases). V was pared by 4 bases and J by 2 bases, with 12 bases between. This CDR3 comprises 14 residues. The germline V gene encodes CDR1 WSHSY and CDR2 SAAADI.